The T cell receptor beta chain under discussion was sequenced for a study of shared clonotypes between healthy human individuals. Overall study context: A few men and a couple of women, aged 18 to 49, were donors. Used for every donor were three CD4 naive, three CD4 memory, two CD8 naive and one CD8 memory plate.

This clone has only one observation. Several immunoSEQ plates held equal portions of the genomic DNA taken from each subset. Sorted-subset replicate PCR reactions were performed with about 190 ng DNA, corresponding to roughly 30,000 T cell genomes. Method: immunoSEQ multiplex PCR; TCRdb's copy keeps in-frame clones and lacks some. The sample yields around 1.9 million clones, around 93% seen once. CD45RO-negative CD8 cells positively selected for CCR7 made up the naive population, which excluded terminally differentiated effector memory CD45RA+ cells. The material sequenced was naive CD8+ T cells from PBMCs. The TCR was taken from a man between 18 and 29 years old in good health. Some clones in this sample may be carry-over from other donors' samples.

CDR3 coding DNA: TGTGCCAGCAGGGACGGGGGGCCGGGAGAGACCCAGTACTTC. Amino acids: CASRDGGPGETQYF. V and J are TRBV7-8 and TRBJ2-5, with a possible D match to TRBD2 (7 bases). The CDR3 covers 14 residues. Germline V lookup: CDR1 SGHVS, CDR2 FQNEAQ. Trimming pared 6 bases from V and 4 bases from J, leaving 15 bases between.